A single T cell receptor beta chain is shown here with its context. This record comes from a study of control samples from healthy donors and cancer patients. V dropped 3 bases and J dropped 1 base, with 12 bases sitting between them. Germline lookup yields CDR1 KGHSH and CDR2 LQKENI. The CDR3 has 15 residues. The assay was immunoSEQ multiplex PCR, and TCRdb's table has in-frame clones only and misses some. The profile shows 30,000 to 35,000 clones, roughly 94% of them singletons. This receptor was identified in a man in his 60s in good health. This chain joins TRBV18 and TRBJ1-2, with a possible D match to TRBD1 (6 bases). Input material: blood. The CDR3 loop is CASSPVSGVNYGYTF. The CDR3 DNA is TGTGCCAGCTCACCCGTATCAGGGGTTAACTATGGCTACACCTTC.